This T cell receptor beta chain was recorded in a study of Graves' ophthalmopathy and Graves' hyperthyroidism. Other autoimmune disease, uncontrolled infection, pregnancy and lactation led to exclusion. The CDR3 contains 14 residues. Germline CDR1 reads SGHTA; CDR2 reads FQGNSA. V was clipped by 0 bases and J by 3 bases, with 9 bases between them. Many counts were recorded for this clonotype. The antigen is undetermined. Study observations and caveats: Blood also carried most expanded thyroid clonotypes exceeding 0.001 frequency.

The TCR beta CDR3 regions underwent amplification from RNA transcripts. Second-round multiplex PCR followed a first-round RT-PCR using HTBI primers. One entry per CDR3 protein results from TCRdb running MiXCR on the multiplex PCR reads. The sample shows 150,000 to 200,000 distinct CDR3 sequences, 35% to 50% of them seen only once. This clonotype originated in a man younger than 45 with Graves' ophthalmopathy. The source material was peripheral blood. The gene calls are TRBV7-2 and TRBJ2-7, with TRBD1 as a possible D gene (5 bases). The CDR3 nucleotides read TGTGCCAGCAGCTTAGCGACAGAGTACTACGAGCAGTACTTC. It codes for CASSLATEYYEQYF.